These 3 T cell receptor beta chains came from one sample sequenced in a study of cytomegalovirus exposure and HLA in healthy donors. With 60 Vbeta and 13 Jbeta primers, the PCR was carried out. Assay used: immunoSEQ multiplex PCR; TCRdb lists only in-frame clones, some missing. This table has over 150,000 clones, 70% to 85% appearing once. Sequencing used PBMCs. All receptors derive from a man aged 40-49 years in good health and CMV-seronegative.

Comment on this clone: One junction end does not reproduce the germline sequence, and a read error may be involved. This chain joins TRBV7-7 and TRBJ2-2; no reliable D call. Germline values: CDR1 SSHAT, CDR2 FNYEAQ (reference sequence). This CDR3 has 14 amino acids. The CDR3 DNA follows: TGTGCTAGCAGCCCCGACCCTCCGGGCGGGGAGCTGTTTTTT. Its protein is CASSPDPPGGELFF.

As DNA, the CDR3 is TGCGCCAGCAGCTTGGAGGGGGCGAATGGGAACATTCAGTACTTC. Translation: CASSLEGANGNIQYF. The rearrangement joins TRBV5-1 to TRBJ2-4, with 7 bases fitting TRBD1. The germline CDR1 and CDR2 sequences are SGHRS and YFSETQ. The CDR3 spans 15 residues. The ends lost 0 bases at V and 7 bases at J; junction bases unmatched: 7. The full variable domain, rest sourced from reference TRBV5-1 and TRBJ2-4, is KAGVTQTPRYLIKTRGQQVTLSCSPISGHRSVSWYQQTPGQGLQFLFEYFSETQRNKGNFPGRFSGRQFSNSRSEMNVSTLELGDSALYLCASSLEGANGNIQYFGAGTRLSVL.

In the case of this clone: Other nucleotide sequences in the sample specify the same CDR3. The rearrangement links TRBV7-8 to TRBJ1-1, with unresolved D. The CDR3 consists of 13 residues. The germline V gene has CDR1 SGHVS and CDR2 FQNEAQ. V lost 5 bases, J lost 1 base, and 8 bases lay in between. The CDR3 reads CASSLRGNTEAFF. The CDR3 DNA reads as TGTGCCAGCAGCCTCCGGGGGAACACTGAAGCTTTCTTT.